This T cell receptor beta chain was found in a study of control samples from healthy donors and cancer patients. CDR3 length: 15 residues. Germline assignment: CDR1 LNHDA and CDR2 SQIVND (reference sequence). V was cut by 2 bases and J by 4 bases, with 12 bases left in between. Clones were read by immunoSEQ multiplex PCR, and TCRdb kept only the in-frame ones, dropping some. The sample contains 350,000 to 450,000 clones, over 75% of which appear only once. The genes are TRBV19 and TRBJ1-5, with D possibly matching TRBD1 (5 bases). Source material: PBMCs. This TCR was recovered from a man in his forties with head and neck cancer. CDR3: CASSIIRQSNQPQHF. The CDR3 coding sequence is TGTGCCAGTAGTATAATCAGACAGTCAAATCAGCCCCAGCATTTT.